This T cell receptor beta chain was retrieved from a study of cytomegalovirus exposure and HLA in healthy donors. General study results and limits: TCR beta V segments were, for the most part, productive about 90% or about 30% of the time in an earlier analysis. HLA alleles were associated with some 16,000 TCR beta sequences in a later analysis at 0.05 false discovery rate. In a later analysis, TCR beta V- and J-gene trimming showed a link to a missense DCLRE1C variant. Reported performance of the classifier showed diagnosis of cytomegalovirus status with high specificity and sensitivity.

The PCR ran on 60 Vbeta and 13 Jbeta primers. Generated by immunoSEQ multiplex PCR, the TCRdb table keeps only in-frame clones and is missing some. This table holds over 150,000 clones, approximately 80% found once. After removal of 3 bases from V and 7 bases from J, the junction contained 14 bases not matched to a gene. The CDR3 covers 17 residues. Germline CDR1 and CDR2: MGHRA and YSYEKL. As for this clone: Its antigen is unknown.

The chain combines TRBV4-1 with TRBJ2-1; 8 bases line up with TRBD2. The sequence was obtained from a man aged 25-45 years in good health and CMV-seropositive. The sequencing sample was made of PBMCs. The DNA for the CDR3 is TGCGCCAGCAGCCACCGAACCGGGACTAGGGGGGGGAATGAGCAGTTCTTC. Residues: CASSHRTGTRGGNEQFF.